Each of the 16 T cell receptor beta chains below was sequenced from the same sample in a study of blood T cell repertoires in COVID-19. TCRdb's copy holds only in-frame clones and misses some; the assay was immunoSEQ multiplex PCR. This table holds hundreds of thousands of clones, almost 85% found once. Sequenced material: peripheral blood. These receptor sequences come from a man in his forties or fifties with active or convalescent COVID-19.

The DNA of the CDR3 is TGTGCTAGTGGTTTGAAAACAAGGGGTGGCAATGAGCAGTTCTTC. Amino acid sequence: CASGLKTRGGNEQFF. The chain recombines TRBV12-5 with TRBJ2-1, with TRBD1 as a possible D gene (5 bases). The CDR3 totals 15 residues. The germline V gene has CDR1 LGHNT and CDR2 FRNRAP. Trimming removed 2 bases from V and 6 bases from J, with 14 bases in between.

This chain links TRBV10-3 with TRBJ2-6; 7 bases map to TRBD1. Unmatched junction bases numbered 16, after V lost 6 bases and J lost 2 bases. Per germline, CDR1 ENHRY and CDR2 SYGVKD. CDR3 length: 19 residues. Written as DNA, the CDR3 is TGTGCCATCAGGGGGCGTGAAAGGGGACAGACGACTGGGGCCAACGTCCTGACTTTC. Translated: CAIRGRERGQTTGANVLTF.

This clone was detected only once. The chain employs TRBV4-1 and TRBJ2-2; 10 nucleotides align to TRBD2. The junction had 4 bases not matched to a gene; V was cut back by 2 bases and J by 1 base. Germline CDR1 and CDR2: MGHRA and YSYEKL. CDR3 length equals 17 residues. The chain's CDR3 is CASSQFLAGVNTGELFF. DNA for the CDR3: TGCGCCAGCAGCCAATTTCTAGCGGGAGTGAACACCGGGGAGCTGTTTTTT.

The gene calls are TRBV3-1 (or the pseudogene TRBV3-2) and TRBJ2-1; the match to TRBD2 covers 10 bases. J lost 4 bases, V lost 4 bases, and 25 bases had no gene match. Germline lookup yields CDR1 LGHDT and CDR2 YNNKEL (reference sequence). The CDR3 extends over 22 amino acids. The CDR3 reads CASSLNQTGTSVSFPPYNEQFF. CDR3 DNA: TGTGCCAGCAGCCTTAACCAAACCGGGACTAGCGTATCCTTCCCCCCATACAATGAGCAGTTCTTC.

The rearrangement joins TRBV6-6 to TRBJ2-1, with 10 bases aligning to TRBD1. CDR1 and CDR2 from the germline V gene are MNHNY and SVGAGI (reference sequence). This CDR3 spans 20 amino acids. J gave up 8 bases and V 6 bases, and 25 bases lay outside the gene matches. The CDR3 DNA reads TGTGCCAGCAGCACCTCCCAGGGCTTCCTTCGGGACAGGGGATGGGATGAGCAGTTCTTC. It specifies CASSTSQGFLRDRGWDEQFF.

The genes are TRBV5-4 and TRBJ1-4; 9 positions agree with TRBD1. Unmatched junction bases numbered 6, after V lost 4 bases and J lost 8 bases. This CDR3 has 14 residues. Germline values: CDR1 SGHNT, CDR2 YYREEE (reference sequence). Written as DNA, the CDR3 is TGTGCCAGCAGCCAGACAGGGGGAGGGGAAAAACTGTTTTTT. It yields the protein CASSQTGGGEKLFF.

The rearrangement links TRBV10-1 to TRBJ2-1, with D possibly being TRBD2 (6 bases). CDR3 length: 15 residues. Trimming removed 2 bases from V and 5 bases from J, with 13 bases in between. Germline V gives CDR1 WNHNN, CDR2 SYGVQD (reference sequence). CDR3: CASSEEHGGNNEQFF. The CDR3 region has the DNA TGCGCCAGCAGTGAGGAACATGGGGGGAACAATGAGCAGTTCTTC.

The V and J genes are TRBV28 and TRBJ2-7; D unclear. This CDR3 spans 12 amino acids. Trimming left V 3 bases short and J 7 bases short, with 10 bases between. CDR1 and CDR2 (germline): MDHEN, SYDVKM. CDR3 in DNA: TGTGCCAGCAGTTTGAGGAGTGATGAGCAGTACTTC. Residues: CASSLRSDEQYF.

The rearrangement joins TRBV9 to TRBJ1-1; 7 bases are shared with TRBD1. The CDR3 has 14 residues. V was clipped by 7 bases and J by 3 bases; unmatched bases: 9. The germline gives CDR1 SGDLS, CDR2 YYNGEE. The DNA of the CDR3 is TGTGCCAGCGGGCGAGGGGGCGCCGACACTGAAGCTTTCTTT. Protein sequence: CASGRGGADTEAFF.

This clone was recorded a few times. Other DNA sequences in this specimen translate into the identical CDR3. V is TRBV30 and J is TRBJ1-1; 10 bases agree with TRBD1. The CDR3 is 12 residues long. Germline trimming cut 5 bases from V and 5 bases from J; bases unmatched to any gene: 2. Germline loops: CDR1 GTSNPN, CDR2 SVGIG (reference sequence). The CDR3 spells CAWGTGDTEAFF. CDR3 nucleotides: TGTGCCTGGGGGACAGGGGATACTGAAGCTTTCTTT.

The chain links TRBV30 to TRBJ1-2; the D is unclear. The CDR3 spans 15 residues. Trimming pared 3 bases from V and 1 base from J, leaving 15 bases between. The germline CDR1 and CDR2 sequences are GTSNPN and SVGIG (reference sequence). The chain's CDR3 is CAWRSGGSINYGYTF. For the CDR3, the DNA is TGTGCCTGGAGGTCTGGTGGCAGTATTAACTATGGCTACACCTTC.

J is TRBJ1-2 and V is TRBV7-2; no clear D. The V gene lost 1 base and the J gene lost 6 bases, with 9 bases spanning the gap. Per the germline V gene, CDR1 is SGHTA and CDR2 is FQGNSA. This CDR3 contains 13 residues. CDR3 sequence reads: CASSLGEADGYTF. DNA for the CDR3: TGTGCCAGCAGCTTAGGGGAGGCGGATGGCTACACCTTC.

This chain connects TRBV18 to TRBJ2-1; possible D gene TRBD2, 5 bases. Trimming took off 2 bases at V and 7 bases at J, with 12 bases between the two ends. The germline gives CDR1 KGHSH, CDR2 LQKENI. This CDR3 is built from 14 residues. CDR3 amino acids: CASSPIEGWNEQFF. The CDR3 DNA is TGTGCCAGCTCACCAATAGAGGGCTGGAATGAGCAGTTCTTC. Full variable domain (remainder filled in from reference TRBV18 and TRBJ2-1): NAGVMQNPRHLVRRRGQEARLRCSPMKGHSHVYWYRQLPEEGLKFMVYLQKENIIDESGMPKERFSAEFPKEGPSILRIQQVVRGDSAAYFCASSPIEGWNEQFFGPGTRLTVL.

The V and J genes are TRBV7-9 and TRBJ2-1; D is undetermined. The CDR3 is 12 residues long. The V end lost 5 bases, the J end lost 8 bases, and 10 bases lay between the germline ends. CDR1 SEHNR and CDR2 FQNEAQ come from the germline V gene (reference sequence). DNA for the CDR3: TGTGCCAGCAGCCCCTCAGTGGATGAGCAGTTCTTC. Its protein is CASSPSVDEQFF.

This rearrangement joins TRBV10-3 to TRBJ1-5, with D possibly TRBD1 on 5 matching bases. V lost 6 bases, J lost 2 bases, and 14 bases lay in between. From germline, CDR1 is ENHRY and CDR2 SYGVKD. The CDR3 totals 15 residues. The chain's CDR3 is CAISLDDSRNQPQHF. CDR3 DNA: TGTGCCATCAGCCTCGATGACAGTCGCAATCAGCCCCAGCATTTT.

This clone was counted only a few times. V gene TRBV6-5 combines with J gene TRBJ1-2, with D possibly TRBD1 on 6 matching bases. CDR3 length: 12 amino acids. Germline values: CDR1 MNHEY, CDR2 SVGAGI. CDR3: CDKVQGGYGYTF. CDR3 DNA sequence: TGTGACAAGGTACAGGGCGGGTATGGCTACACCTTC.